These T cell receptor beta chains were read from a single sample in a study of neurological immune-mediated disorders. TCRdb re-analysed the 5' RACE reads in MiXCR, keeping a single row per CDR3 protein. The sample includes more than 30,000 distinct CDR3 sequences, about 14% of them seen just once. Sequencing input: CD4+ T cells from blood. These TCRs come from a female donor with HTLV-1-associated myelopathy (HAM/TSP). Both conserved end residues are part of each CDR3.

v_call cdr3_aa
TRBV6-2/TRBV6-3 CASSYRGQCQSYFF
TRBV4-3 CASSQEYRFGGASYEQYF
TRBV5-6 CASSVGLAGVQETQYF
TRBV7-2 CASSLGSKGGAFF
TRBV6-4 CASKPRGSYNEQFF
TRBV7-9 CASSLAAGGHEKLFF
TRBV12-3/TRBV12-4 CASSLLANTEAFF
TRBV20-1 CSAPASYGYTF
TRBV12-3/TRBV12-4 CASTLHTQETQYF
TRBV20-1 CSARESPWETQYF
TRBV20-1 CSARDFRLAGGVYEQYF
TRBV7-2 CASSKRTTGVNGYTF
TRBV7-2 CASSFRDRGDEQYF
TRBV6-6 CNSSSQGIYGYTF
TRBV29-1 CSAAYRFGDEQFF
TRBV2 CASSERGNTEAFF
TRBV7-2 CASSPGGGQPQHF
TRBV12-3/TRBV12-4 CASSWYGTGELFF
TRBV3-1 CASSQGPPWTAATGELFF